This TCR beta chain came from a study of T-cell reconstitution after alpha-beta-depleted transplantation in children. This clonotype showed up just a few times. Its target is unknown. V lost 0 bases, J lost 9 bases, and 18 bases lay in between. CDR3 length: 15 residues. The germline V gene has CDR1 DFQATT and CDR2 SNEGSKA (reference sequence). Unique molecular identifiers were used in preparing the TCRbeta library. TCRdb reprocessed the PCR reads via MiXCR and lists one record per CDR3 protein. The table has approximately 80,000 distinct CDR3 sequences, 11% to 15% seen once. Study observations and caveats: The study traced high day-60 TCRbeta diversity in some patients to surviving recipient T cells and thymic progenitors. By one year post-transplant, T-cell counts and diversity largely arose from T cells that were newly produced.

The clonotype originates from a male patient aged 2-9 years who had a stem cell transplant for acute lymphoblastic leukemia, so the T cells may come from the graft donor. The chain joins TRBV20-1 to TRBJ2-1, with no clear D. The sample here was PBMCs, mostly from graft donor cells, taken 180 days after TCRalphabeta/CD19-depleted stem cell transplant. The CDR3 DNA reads TGCAGTGCTAGAGAGGAGTACTGGGCCATAGGTGAGCAGTTCTTC. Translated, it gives CSAREEYWAIGEQFF.